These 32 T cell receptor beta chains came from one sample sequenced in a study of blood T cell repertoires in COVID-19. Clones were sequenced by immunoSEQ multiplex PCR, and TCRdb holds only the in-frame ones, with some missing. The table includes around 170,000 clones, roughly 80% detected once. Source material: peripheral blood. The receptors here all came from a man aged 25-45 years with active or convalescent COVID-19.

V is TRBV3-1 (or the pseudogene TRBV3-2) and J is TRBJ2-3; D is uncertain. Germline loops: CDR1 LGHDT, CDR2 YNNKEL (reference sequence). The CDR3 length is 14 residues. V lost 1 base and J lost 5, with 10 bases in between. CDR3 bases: TGTGCCAGCAGCCAAGGCCCCTACCGAGATACGCAGTATTTT. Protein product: CASSQGPYRDTQYF.

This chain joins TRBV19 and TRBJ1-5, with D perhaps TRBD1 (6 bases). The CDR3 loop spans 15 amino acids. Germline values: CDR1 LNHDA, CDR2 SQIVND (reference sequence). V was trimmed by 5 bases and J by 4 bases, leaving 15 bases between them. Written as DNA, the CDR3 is TGTGCCAGTAGTGCCTACAGGGAAAAGAATCAGCCCCAGCATTTT. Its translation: CASSAYREKNQPQHF.

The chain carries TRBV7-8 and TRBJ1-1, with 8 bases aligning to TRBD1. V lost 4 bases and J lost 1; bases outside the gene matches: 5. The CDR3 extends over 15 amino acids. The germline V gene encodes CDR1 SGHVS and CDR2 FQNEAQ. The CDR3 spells CASSSSGTGNTEAFF. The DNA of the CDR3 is TGTGCCAGCAGCTCCTCCGGGACAGGGAACACTGAAGCTTTCTTT.

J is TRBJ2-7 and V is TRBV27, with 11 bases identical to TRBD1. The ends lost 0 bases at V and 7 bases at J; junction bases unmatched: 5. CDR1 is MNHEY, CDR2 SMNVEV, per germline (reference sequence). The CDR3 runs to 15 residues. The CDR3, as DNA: TGTGCCAGCAGTTTATCAGGACAGGGGGCGCGGGAGCAGTACTTC. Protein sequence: CASSLSGQGAREQYF.

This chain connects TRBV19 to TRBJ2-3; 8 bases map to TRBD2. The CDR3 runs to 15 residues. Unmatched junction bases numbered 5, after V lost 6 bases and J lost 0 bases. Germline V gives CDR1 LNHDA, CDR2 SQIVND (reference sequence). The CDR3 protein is CASSLQRGSTDTQYF. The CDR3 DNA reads TGTGCCAGTAGCCTCCAGCGGGGGAGCACAGATACGCAGTATTTT.

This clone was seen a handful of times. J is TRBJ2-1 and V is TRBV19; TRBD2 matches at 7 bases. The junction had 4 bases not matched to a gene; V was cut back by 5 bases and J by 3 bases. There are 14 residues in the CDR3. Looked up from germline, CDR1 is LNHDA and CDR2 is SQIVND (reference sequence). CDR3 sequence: CASSFASGYNEQFF. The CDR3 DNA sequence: TGTGCCAGTAGTTTTGCTAGCGGCTACAATGAGCAGTTCTTC.

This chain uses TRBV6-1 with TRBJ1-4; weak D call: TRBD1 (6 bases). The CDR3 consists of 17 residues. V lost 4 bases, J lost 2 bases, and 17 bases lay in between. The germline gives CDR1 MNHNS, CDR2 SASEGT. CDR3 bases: TGTGCCAGCAGTGGTGGACAGATTCAGAGGACTAATGAAAAACTGTTTTTT. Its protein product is CASSGGQIQRTNEKLFF.

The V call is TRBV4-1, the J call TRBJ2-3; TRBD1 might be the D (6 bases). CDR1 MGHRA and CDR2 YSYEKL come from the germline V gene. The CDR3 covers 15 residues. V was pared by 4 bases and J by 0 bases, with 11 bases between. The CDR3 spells CASSPYRVSTDTQYF. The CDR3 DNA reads TGCGCCAGCAGCCCGTACAGGGTAAGCACAGATACGCAGTATTTT.

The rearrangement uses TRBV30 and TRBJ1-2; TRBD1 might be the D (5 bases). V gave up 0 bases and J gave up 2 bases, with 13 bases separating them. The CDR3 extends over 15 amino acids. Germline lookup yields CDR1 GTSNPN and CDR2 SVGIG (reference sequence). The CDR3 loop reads CAWSVGFRVNYGYTF. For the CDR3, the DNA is TGTGCCTGGAGTGTAGGGTTCAGGGTGAACTATGGCTACACCTTC. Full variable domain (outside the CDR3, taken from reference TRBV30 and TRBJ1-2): SQTIHQWPATLVQPVGSPLSLECTVEGTSNPNLYWYRQAAGRGLQLLFYSVGIGQISSEVPQNLSASRPQDRQFILSSKKLLLSDSGFYLCAWSVGFRVNYGYTFGSGTRLTVV.

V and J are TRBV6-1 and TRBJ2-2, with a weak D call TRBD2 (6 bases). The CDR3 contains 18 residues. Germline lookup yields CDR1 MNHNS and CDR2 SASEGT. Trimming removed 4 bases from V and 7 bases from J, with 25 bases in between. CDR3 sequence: CASSGLALAARSGGELFF. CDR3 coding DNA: TGTGCCAGCAGTGGCTTGGCCTTAGCGGCCAGATCAGGCGGGGAGCTGTTTTTT.

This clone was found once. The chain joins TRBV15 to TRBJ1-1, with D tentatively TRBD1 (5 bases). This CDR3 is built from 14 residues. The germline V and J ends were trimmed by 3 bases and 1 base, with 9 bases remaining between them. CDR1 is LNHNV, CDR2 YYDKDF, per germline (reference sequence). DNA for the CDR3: TGTGCCACCAGCAGTATTACAGGGAACACTGAAGCTTTCTTT. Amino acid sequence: CATSSITGNTEAFF.

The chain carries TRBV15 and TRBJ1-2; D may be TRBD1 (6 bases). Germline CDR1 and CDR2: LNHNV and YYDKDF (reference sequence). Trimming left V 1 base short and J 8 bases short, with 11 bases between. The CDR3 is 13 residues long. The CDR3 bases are TGTGCCACCAGCAGAGCCGGGGACACGGGCTACACCTTC. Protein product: CATSRAGDTGYTF. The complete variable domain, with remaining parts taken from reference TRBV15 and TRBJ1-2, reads DAMVIQNPRYQVTQFGKPVTLSCSQTLNHNVMYWYQQKSSQAPKLLFHYYDKDFNNEADTPDNFQSRRPNTSFCFLDIRSPGLGDTAMYLCATSRAGDTGYTFGSGTRLTVV.

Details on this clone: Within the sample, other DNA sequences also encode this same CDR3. The CDR3 spells CASSPGQNYGYTF. The DNA of the CDR3 is TGCGCCAGCAGCCCCGGACAGAACTATGGCTACACCTTC. The chain couples TRBV5-1 to TRBJ1-2; D might be TRBD1 (6 bases). CDR1 and CDR2 from the germline V gene are SGHRS and YFSETQ. Trimming cost V 4 bases and J 2 bases, with 9 bases left between them. The CDR3 is made up of 13 amino acids.

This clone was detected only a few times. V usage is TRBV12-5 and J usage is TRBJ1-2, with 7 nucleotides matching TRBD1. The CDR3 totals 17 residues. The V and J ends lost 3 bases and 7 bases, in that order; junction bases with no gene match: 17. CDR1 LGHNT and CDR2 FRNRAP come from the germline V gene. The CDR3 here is CASGFQGQATHSSGYTF. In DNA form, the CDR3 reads TGTGCTAGTGGTTTTCAAGGACAGGCAACGCACTCTAGTGGCTACACCTTC.

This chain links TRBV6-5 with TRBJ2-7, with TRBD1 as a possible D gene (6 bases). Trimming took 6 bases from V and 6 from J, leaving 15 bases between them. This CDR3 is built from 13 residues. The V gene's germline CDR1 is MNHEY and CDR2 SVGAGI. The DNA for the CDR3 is TGTGCCAGCAGGGTTTCACAGGGTCTCGAGCAGTACTTC. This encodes CASRVSQGLEQYF.

The CDR3 DNA reads as TGTGCCAGCAGAGGCGCCGGGGCTAATGAAAAACTGTTTTTT. Its protein is CASRGAGANEKLFF. The rearrangement uses TRBV11-3 and TRBJ1-4, with D uncertain. Germline-derived CDR1 and CDR2 are SGHNT and YENEEA. V was shortened by 6 bases and J by 3 bases, with 11 bases between the two germline ends. This CDR3 is 14 amino acids long.

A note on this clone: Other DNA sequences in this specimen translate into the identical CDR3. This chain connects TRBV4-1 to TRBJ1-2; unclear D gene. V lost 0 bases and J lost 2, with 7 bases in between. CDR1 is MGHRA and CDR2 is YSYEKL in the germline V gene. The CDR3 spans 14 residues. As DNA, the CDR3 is TGCGCCAGCAGCCAAGAAGGAGGGAACTATGGCTACACCTTC. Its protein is CASSQEGGNYGYTF.

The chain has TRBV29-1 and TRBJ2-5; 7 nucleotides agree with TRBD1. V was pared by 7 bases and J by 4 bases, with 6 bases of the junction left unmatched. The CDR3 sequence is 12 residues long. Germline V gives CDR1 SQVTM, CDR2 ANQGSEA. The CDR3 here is CSAQRDRETQYF. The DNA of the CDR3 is TGCAGCGCCCAAAGGGACAGAGAGACCCAGTACTTC. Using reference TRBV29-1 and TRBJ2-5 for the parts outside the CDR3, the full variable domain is SAVISQKPSRDICQRGTSLTIQCQVDSQVTMMFWYRQQPGQSLTLIATANQGSEATYESGFVIDKFPISRPNLTFSTLTVSNMSPEDSSIYLCSAQRDRETQYFGPGTRLLVL.

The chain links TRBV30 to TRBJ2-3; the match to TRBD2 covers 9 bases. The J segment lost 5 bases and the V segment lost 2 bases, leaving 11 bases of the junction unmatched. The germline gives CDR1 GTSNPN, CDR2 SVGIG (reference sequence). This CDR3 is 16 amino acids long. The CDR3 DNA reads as TGTGCCTGGAGTCAAAGGGGTAGCGGGAGAGTAGATACGCAGTATTTT. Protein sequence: CAWSQRGSGRVDTQYF.

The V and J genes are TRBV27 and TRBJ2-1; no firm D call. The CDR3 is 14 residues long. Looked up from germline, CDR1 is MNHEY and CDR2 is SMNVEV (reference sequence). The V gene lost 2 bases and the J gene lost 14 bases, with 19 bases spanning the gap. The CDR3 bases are TGTGCCAGCAGTTTAGGCCAAACTTACCCCCGGGAGTTCTTC. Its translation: CASSLGQTYPREFF.

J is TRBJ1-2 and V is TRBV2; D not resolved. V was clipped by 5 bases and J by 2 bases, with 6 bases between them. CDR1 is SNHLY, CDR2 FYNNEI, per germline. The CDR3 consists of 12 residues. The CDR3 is CASSIQNYGYTF. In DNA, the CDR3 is TGTGCCAGCAGTATACAGAACTATGGCTACACCTTC.

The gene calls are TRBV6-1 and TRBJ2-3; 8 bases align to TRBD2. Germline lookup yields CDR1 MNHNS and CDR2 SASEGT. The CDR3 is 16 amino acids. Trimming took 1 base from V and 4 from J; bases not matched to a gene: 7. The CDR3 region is CASSEVSRGGSDTQYF. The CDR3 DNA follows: TGTGCCAGCAGTGAAGTGAGCCGGGGGGGTTCAGATACGCAGTATTTT.

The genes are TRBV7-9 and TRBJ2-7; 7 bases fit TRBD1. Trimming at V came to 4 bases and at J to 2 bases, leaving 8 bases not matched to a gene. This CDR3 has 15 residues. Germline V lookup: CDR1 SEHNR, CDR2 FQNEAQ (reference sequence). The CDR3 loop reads CASSSLRDSPYEQYF. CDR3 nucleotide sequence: TGTGCCAGCAGCTCCCTCAGGGACAGCCCCTACGAGCAGTACTTC.

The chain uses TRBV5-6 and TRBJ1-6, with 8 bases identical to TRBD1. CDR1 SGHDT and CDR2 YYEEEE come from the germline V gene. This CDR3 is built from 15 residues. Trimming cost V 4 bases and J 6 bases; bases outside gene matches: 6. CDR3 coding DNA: TGTGCCAGCAGCCGTAAAACAGGGGGTAATTCACCCCTCCACTTT. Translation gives CASSRKTGGNSPLHF.

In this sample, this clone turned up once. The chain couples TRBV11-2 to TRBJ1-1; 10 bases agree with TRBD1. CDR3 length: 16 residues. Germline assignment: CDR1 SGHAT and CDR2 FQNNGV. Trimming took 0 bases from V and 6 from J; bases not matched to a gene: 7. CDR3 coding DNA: TGTGCCAGCAGCTTAGAGGTCGGACAGGGGGGCGCTGAAGCTTTCTTT. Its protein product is CASSLEVGQGGAEAFF.

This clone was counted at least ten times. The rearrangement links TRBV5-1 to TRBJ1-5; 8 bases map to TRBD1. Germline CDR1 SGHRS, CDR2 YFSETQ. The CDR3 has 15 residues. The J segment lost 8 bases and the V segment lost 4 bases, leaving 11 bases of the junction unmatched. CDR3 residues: CASSAHPGGLEPQHF. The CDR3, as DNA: TGCGCCAGCAGCGCCCACCCAGGGGGCTTGGAGCCCCAGCATTTT.

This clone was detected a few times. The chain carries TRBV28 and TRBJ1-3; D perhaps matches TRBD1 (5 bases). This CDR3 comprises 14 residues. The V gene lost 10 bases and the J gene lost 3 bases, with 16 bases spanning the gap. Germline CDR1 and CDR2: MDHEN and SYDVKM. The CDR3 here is CATLDSFRGNTIYF. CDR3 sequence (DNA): TGTGCCACCTTAGACAGCTTTCGTGGAAACACCATATATTTT.

The CDR3 sequence: CASSPGGHEAFF. The CDR3, as DNA: TGTGCCAGCAGCCCAGGTGGTCATGAAGCTTTCTTT. The chain joins TRBV7-9 to TRBJ1-1; no clear D. Germline CDR1 reads SEHNR; CDR2 reads FQNEAQ (reference sequence). V was cut by 5 bases and J by 7 bases, with 11 bases left in between. The CDR3 runs to 12 residues.

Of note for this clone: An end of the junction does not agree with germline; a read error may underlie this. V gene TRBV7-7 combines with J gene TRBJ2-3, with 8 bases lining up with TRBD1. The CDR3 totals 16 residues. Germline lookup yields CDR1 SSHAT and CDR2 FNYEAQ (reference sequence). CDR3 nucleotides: TGTGCTAGCAGCTTAGGGCAGGGGGCCGGCACAGATACGCAGTATTTT. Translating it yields CASSLGQGAGTDTQYF.

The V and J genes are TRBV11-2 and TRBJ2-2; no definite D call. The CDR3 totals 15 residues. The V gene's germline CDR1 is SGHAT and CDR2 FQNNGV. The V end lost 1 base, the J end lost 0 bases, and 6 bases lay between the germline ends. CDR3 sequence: CASSLVRTNTGELFF. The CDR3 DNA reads TGTGCCAGCAGCTTAGTCCGTACGAACACCGGGGAGCTGTTTTTT.

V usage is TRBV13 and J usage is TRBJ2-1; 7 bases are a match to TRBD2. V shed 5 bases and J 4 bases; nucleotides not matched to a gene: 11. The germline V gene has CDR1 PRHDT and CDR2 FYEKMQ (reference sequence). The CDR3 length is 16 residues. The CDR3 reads CASSPPGGSGYNEQFF. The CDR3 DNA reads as TGTGCCAGCAGCCCCCCCGGCGGGAGCGGGTACAATGAGCAGTTCTTC.

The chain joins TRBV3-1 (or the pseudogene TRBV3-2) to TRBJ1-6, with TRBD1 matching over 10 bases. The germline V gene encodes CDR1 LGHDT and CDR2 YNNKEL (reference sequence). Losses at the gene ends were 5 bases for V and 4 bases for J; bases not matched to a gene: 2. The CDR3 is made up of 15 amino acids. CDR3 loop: CASSGDRGYNSPLHF. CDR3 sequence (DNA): TGTGCCAGCAGCGGGGACAGGGGTTATAATTCACCCCTCCACTTT.